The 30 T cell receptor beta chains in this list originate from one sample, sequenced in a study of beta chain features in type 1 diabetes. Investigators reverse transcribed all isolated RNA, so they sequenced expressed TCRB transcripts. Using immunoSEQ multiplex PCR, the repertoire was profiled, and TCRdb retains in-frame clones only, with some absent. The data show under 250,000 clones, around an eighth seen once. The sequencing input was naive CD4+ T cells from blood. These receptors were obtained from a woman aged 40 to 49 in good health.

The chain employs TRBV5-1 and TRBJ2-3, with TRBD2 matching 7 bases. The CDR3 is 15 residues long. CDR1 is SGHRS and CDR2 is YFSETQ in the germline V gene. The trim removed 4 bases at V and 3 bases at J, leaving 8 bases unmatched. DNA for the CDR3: TGCGCCAGCAGCCCCCAGCGGGACGGAACAGATACGCAGTATTTT. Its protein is CASSPQRDGTDTQYF.

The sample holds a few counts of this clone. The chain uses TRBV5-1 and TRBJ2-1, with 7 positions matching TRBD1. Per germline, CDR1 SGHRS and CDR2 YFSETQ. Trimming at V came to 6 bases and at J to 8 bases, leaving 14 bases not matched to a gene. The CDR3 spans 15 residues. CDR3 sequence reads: CASTPRATGWDEQFF. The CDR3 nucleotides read TGCGCCAGCACCCCGAGAGCGACAGGGTGGGATGAGCAGTTCTTC.

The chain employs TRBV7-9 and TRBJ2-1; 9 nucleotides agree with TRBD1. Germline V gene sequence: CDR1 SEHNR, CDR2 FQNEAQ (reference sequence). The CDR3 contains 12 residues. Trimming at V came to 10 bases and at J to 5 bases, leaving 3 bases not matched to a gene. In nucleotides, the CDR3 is TGTGCCACCAGGACAGGGGACAATGAGCAGTTCTTC. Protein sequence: CATRTGDNEQFF.

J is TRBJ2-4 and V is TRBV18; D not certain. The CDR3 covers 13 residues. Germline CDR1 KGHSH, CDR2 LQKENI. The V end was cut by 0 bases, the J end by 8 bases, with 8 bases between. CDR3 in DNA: TGTGCCAGCTCACCACCGGTCGCGGACATTCAGTACTTC. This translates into CASSPPVADIQYF. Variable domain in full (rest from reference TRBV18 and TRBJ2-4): NAGVMQNPRHLVRRRGQEARLRCSPMKGHSHVYWYRQLPEEGLKFMVYLQKENIIDESGMPKERFSAEFPKEGPSILRIQQVVRGDSAAYFCASSPPVADIQYFGAGTRLSVL.

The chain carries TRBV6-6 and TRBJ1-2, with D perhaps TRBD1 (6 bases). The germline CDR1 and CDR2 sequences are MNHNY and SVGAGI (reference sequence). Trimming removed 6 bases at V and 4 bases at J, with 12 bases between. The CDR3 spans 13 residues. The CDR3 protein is CASSPDSFYGYTF. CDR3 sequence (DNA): TGTGCCAGCAGCCCGGACAGCTTCTATGGCTACACCTTC.

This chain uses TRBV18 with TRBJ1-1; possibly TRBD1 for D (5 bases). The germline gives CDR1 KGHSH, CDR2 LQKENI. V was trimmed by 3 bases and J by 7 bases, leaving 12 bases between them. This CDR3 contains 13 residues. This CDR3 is CASSPRQTIEAFF. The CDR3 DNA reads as TGTGCCAGCTCACCTCGACAGACGATTGAAGCTTTCTTT.

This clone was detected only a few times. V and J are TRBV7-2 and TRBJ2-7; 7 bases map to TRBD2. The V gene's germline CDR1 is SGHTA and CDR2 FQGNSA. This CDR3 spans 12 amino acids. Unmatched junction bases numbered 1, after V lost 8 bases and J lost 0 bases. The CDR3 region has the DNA TGTGCCAGCCGCGGGGGCTCCTACGAGCAGTACTTC. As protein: CASRGGSYEQYF.

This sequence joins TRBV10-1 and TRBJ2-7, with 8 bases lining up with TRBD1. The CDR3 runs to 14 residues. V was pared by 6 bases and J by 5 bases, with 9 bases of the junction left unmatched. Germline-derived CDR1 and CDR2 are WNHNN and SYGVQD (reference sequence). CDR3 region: CASSRWTGSDEQYF. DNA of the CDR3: TGCGCCAGCAGCCGATGGACAGGGTCCGACGAGCAGTACTTC.

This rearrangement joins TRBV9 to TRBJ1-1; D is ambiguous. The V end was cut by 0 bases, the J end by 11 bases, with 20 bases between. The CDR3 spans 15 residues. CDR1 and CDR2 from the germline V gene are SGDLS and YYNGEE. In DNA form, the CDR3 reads TGTGCCAGCAGCGTAGGTGGGCAGCAATCAAAAGAGGCTTTCTTT. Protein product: CASSVGGQQSKEAFF.

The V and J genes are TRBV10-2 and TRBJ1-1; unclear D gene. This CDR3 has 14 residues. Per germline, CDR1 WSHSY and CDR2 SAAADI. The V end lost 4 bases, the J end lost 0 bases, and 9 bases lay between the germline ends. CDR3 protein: CASSGRRMNTEAFF. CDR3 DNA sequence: TGCGCCAGCAGTGGACGGAGGATGAACACTGAAGCTTTCTTT.

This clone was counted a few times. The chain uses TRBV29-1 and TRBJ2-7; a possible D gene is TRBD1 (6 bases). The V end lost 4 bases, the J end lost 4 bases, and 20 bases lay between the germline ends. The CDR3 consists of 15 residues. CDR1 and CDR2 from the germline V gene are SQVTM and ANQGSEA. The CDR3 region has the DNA TGCAGCGTTGCTGTGCTCGGACAGTTATGGTACGAGCAGTACTTC. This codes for CSVAVLGQLWYEQYF.

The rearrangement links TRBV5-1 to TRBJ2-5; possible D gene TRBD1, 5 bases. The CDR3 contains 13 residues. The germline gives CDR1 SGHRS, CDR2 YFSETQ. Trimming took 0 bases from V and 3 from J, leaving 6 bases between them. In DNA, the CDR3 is TGCGCCAGCAGCTTGGGACAGAAAGAGACCCAGTACTTC. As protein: CASSLGQKETQYF. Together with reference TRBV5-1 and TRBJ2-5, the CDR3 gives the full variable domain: KAGVTQTPRYLIKTRGQQVTLSCSPISGHRSVSWYQQTPGQGLQFLFEYFSETQRNKGNFPGRFSGRQFSNSRSEMNVSTLELGDSALYLCASSLGQKETQYFGPGTRLLVL.

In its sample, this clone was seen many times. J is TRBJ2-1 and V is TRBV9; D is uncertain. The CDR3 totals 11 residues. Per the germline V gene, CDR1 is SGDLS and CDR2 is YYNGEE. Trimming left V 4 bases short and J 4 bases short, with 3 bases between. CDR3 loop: CASSYYNEQFF. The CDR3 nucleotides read TGTGCCAGCAGCTATTACAATGAGCAGTTCTTC.

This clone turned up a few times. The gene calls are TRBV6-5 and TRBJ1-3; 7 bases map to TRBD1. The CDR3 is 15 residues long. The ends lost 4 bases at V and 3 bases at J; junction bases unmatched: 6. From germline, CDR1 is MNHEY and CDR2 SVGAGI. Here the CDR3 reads CASSSQGVLGNTIYF. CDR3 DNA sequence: TGTGCCAGCAGTTCTCAGGGGGTGCTTGGAAACACCATATATTTT.

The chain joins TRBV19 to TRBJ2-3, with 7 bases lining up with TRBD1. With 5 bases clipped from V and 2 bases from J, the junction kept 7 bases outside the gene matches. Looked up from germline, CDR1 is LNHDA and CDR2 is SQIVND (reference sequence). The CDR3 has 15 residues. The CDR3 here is CASSSRQGATDTQYF. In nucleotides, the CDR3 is TGTGCCAGTAGTTCCCGACAGGGTGCCACAGATACGCAGTATTTT.

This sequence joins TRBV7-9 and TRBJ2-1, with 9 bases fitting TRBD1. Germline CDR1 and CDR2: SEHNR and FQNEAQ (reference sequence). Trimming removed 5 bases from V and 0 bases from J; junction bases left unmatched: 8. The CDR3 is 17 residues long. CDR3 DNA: TGTGCCAGCAGCCCGGGGAGGGGACAGGGCTCCTACAATGAGCAGTTCTTC. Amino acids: CASSPGRGQGSYNEQFF.

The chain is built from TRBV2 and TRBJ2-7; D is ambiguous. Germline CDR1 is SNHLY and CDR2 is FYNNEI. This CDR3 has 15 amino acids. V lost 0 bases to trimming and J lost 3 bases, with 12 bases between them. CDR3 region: CASSEAARYIYEQYF. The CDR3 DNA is TGTGCCAGCAGTGAAGCCGCCAGGTACATCTACGAGCAGTACTTC. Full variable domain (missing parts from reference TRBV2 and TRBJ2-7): EPEVTQTPSHQVTQMGQEVILRCVPISNHLYFYWYRQILGQKVEFLVSFYNNEISEKSEIFDDQFSVERPDGSNFTLKIRSTKLEDSAMYFCASSEAARYIYEQYFGPGTRLTVT.

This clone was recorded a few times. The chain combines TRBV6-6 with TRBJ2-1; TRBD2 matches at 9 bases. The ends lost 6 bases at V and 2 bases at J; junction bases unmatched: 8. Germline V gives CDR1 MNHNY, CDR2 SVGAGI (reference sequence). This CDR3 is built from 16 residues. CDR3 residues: CASSRRLAATYNEQFF. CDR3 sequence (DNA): TGTGCCAGCAGCCGCCGACTAGCGGCAACCTACAATGAGCAGTTCTTC.

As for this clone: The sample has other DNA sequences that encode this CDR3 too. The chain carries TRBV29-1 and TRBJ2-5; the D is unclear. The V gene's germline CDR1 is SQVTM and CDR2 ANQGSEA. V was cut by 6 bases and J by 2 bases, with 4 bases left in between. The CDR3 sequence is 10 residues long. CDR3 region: CSVLQETQYF. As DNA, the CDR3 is TGCAGCGTGCTACAAGAGACCCAGTACTTC. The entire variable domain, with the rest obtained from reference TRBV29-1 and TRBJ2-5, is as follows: SAVISQKPSRDICQRGTSLTIQCQVDSQVTMMFWYRQQPGQSLTLIATANQGSEATYESGFVIDKFPISRPNLTFSTLTVSNMSPEDSSIYLCSVLQETQYFGPGTRLLVL.

CDR3 amino acids: CASSQQGAANIQYF. The CDR3 DNA is TGTGCCAGCAGCCAGCAGGGGGCTGCGAACATTCAGTACTTC. This sequence joins TRBV14 and TRBJ2-4, with 8 bases lining up with TRBD1. This CDR3 has 14 residues. V gave up 3 bases and J gave up 7 bases; unmatched junction bases: 5. Germline CDR1 SGHDN, CDR2 FVKESK.

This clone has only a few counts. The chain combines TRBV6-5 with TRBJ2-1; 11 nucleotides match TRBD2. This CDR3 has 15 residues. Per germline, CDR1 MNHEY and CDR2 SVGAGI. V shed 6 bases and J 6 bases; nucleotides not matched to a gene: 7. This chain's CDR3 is CASRTSGGLFNEQFF. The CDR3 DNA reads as TGTGCCAGCAGAACTAGCGGGGGCCTTTTCAATGAGCAGTTCTTC.

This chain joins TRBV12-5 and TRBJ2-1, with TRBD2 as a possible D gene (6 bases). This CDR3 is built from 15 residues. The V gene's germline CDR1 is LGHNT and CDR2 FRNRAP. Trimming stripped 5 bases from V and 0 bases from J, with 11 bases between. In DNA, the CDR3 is TGTGCTAGTGGTCCGGGACTCATCTCCTACAATGAGCAGTTCTTC. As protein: CASGPGLISYNEQFF. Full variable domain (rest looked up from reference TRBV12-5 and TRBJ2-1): DARVTQTPRHKVTEMGQEVTMRCQPILGHNTVFWYRQTMMQGLELLAYFRNRAPLDDSGMPKDRFSAEMPDATLATLKIQPSEPRDSAVYFCASGPGLISYNEQFFGPGTRLTVL.

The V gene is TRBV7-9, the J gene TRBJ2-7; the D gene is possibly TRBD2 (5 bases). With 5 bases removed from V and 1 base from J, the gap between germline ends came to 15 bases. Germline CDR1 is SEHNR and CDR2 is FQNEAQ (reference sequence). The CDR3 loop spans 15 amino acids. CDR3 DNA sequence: TGTGCCAGCAGCCGGGGTTTGGCTTTTTCCTACGAGCAGTACTTC. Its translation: CASSRGLAFSYEQYF.

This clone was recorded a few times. The CDR3 DNA follows: TGTGCCAGCAGTCAAACCGGTTATGAGCAGTTCTTC. Amino acid sequence: CASSQTGYEQFF. The V and J genes are TRBV7-2 and TRBJ2-1; D gene uncertain. Trimming shortened V by 6 bases and J by 8 bases, and 11 bases separated the two germline ends. This CDR3 is 12 amino acids long. CDR1 is SGHTA, CDR2 FQGNSA, per germline.

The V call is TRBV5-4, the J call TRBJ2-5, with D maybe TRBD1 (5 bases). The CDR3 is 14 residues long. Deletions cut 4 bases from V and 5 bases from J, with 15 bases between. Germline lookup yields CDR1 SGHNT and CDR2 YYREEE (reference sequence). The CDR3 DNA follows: TGTGCCAGCAGCATGAGTGGGGCGCGGGAGACCCAGTACTTC. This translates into CASSMSGARETQYF.

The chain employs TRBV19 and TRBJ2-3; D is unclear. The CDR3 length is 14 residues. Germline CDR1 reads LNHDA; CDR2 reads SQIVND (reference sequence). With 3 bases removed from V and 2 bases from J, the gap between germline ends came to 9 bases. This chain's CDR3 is CASSISFYTDTQYF. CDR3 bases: TGTGCCAGTAGTATTTCCTTTTACACAGATACGCAGTATTTT.

As DNA, the CDR3 is TGTGCCAGCAGCCCCAGCGTCCTCTATAATTCACCCCTCCACTTT. Amino acid sequence: CASSPSVLYNSPLHF. The chain recombines TRBV4-2 with TRBJ1-6; unclear D gene. The CDR3 is made up of 15 amino acids. V lost 4 bases to trimming and J lost 3 bases, with 10 bases between them. CDR1 LGHNA and CDR2 YNFKEQ come from the germline V gene.

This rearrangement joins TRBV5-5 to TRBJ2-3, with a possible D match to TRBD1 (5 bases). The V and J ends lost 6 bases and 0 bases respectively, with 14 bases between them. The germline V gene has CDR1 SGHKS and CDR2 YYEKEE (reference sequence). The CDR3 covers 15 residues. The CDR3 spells CASILQGRSTDTQYF. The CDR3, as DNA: TGTGCCAGCATCCTGCAGGGAAGAAGCACAGATACGCAGTATTTT.

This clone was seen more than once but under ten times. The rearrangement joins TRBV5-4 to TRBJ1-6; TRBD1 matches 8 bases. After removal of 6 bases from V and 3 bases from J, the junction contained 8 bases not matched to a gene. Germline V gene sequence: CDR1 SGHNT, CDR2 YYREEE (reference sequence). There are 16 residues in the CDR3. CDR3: CASNLRQGSYNSPLHF. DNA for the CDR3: TGTGCCAGCAACCTTCGACAGGGGAGCTATAATTCACCCCTCCACTTT.

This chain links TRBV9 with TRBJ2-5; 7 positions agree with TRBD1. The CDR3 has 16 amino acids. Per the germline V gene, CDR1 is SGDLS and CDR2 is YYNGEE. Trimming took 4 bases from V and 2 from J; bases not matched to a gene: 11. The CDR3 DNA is TGTGCCAGCAGCCCTCGGACAGGAGCGGAGCAAGAGACCCAGTACTTC. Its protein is CASSPRTGAEQETQYF.